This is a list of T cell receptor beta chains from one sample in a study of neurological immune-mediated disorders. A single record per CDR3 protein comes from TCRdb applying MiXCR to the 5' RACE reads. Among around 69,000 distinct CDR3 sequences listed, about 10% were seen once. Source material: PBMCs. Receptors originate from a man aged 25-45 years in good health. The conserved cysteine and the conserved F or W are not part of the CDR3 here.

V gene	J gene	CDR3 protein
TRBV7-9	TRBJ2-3	ASSPGTSGNTDTQY
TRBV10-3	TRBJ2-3	AIGTSGATSTDTQY
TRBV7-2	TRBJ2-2	ASTFGGVTGELF
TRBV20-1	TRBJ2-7	SARDINRGEQY
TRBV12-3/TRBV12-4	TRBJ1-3	ASSGGRNAIY
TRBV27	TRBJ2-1	ASSFLLGQGIVDEQF
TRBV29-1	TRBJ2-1	SVGTSWVYNEQF
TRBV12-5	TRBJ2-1	ASGLVPDGRALDDEQF
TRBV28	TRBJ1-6	ASSSDRGISPLH
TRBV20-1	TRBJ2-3	SARDGPDTQY
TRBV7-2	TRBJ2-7	ASSLGGVEAEQY
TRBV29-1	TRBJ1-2	SVGGQGDYGYT
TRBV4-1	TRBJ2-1	ASSRRPATGVNEQF
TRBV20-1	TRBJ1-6	SARAGTGGSYSPLH